This TCR beta chain was retrieved from a study of cytomegalovirus exposure and HLA in healthy donors. General observations from the study: HLA-A and HLA-B allele assignments for most subjects were reportedly predicted accurately using TCR beta sequences. It was likely that a cluster of highly shared sequence variants was a sequencing artifact.

This CDR3 is 13 amino acids long. CDR1 SNHLY and CDR2 FYNNEI come from the germline V gene. V shed 7 bases and J 1 base; nucleotides not matched to a gene: 2. The PCR had 60 Vbeta and 13 Jbeta primers. Repertoires were generated with immunoSEQ multiplex PCR, while TCRdb's copy carries only in-frame clones and drops some. Here the sample spans around 190,000 clones, around 87% being singletons. About this clone: Its antigen remains unknown.

The sequenced sample was PBMCs. J is TRBJ1-1 and V is TRBV2; 8 nucleotides line up with TRBD1. This TCR was sampled from a boy between 2 and 10 years old in good health and CMV-seronegative. The CDR3 coding sequence is TGTGCCAGCAACAGGGGGGAGAACACTGAAGCTTTCTTT. This encodes CASNRGENTEAFF.